These 18 T cell receptor beta chains originate from one sample sequenced in a study of prognosis after radiotherapy for stage I lung cancer. The study amplified the TCR beta CDR3 region from genomic DNA. This amplification was carried out by two rounds of multiplex PCR. Gene-specific TRBV and TRBJ primers were used in PCR round one. From the multiplex PCR reads, TCRdb called clonotypes with MiXCR, one entry per CDR3 protein. The table lists 10,000 to 15,000 distinct CDR3 sequences, about 40% of them singletons, with around 40% in the top ten. Sequencing used PBMCs, obtained before or after stereotactic body radiation therapy (not recorded which). These receptors originate from a donor aged 50 or older with non-small cell lung cancer.

In regard to this clonotype: This may arise from a read error, as a much more abundant clone is one base away. The chain joins TRBV4-2 to TRBJ1-1; maybe TRBD1 (5 bases). Germline V gene data show CDR1 as LGHNA and CDR2 as YNFKEQ. Deletions cut 0 bases from V and 2 bases from J, with 10 bases between. CDR3 length equals 15 residues. This chain's CDR3 is CASSQDGTFNTEAFF. DNA for the CDR3: TGTGCCAGCAGCCAAGACGGGACTTTTAACACTGAAGCTTTCTTT.

At least ten counts were recorded for this clonotype. This chain connects TRBV9 to TRBJ2-1, with D unclear. CDR3 length: 14 amino acids. V was clipped by 0 bases and J by 6 bases, with 10 bases between them. Germline assignment: CDR1 SGDLS and CDR2 YYNGEE. The CDR3 is CASSVDLQPNEQFF. The DNA of the CDR3 is TGTGCCAGCAGCGTAGATCTACAACCCAATGAGCAGTTCTTC.

About this clonotype itself: It may be a read error: a sequence one base away is much more abundant. This chain connects TRBV14 to TRBJ2-1, with TRBD2 as a possible D gene (6 bases). From germline, CDR1 is SGHDN and CDR2 FVKESK. The CDR3 loop spans 13 amino acids. As DNA, the CDR3 is TGTGCCAGCAGCCACCCCCTCGGGAGCGAGCAGTCCTTC. The encoded protein is CASSHPLGSEQSF.

The chain links TRBV11-3 to TRBJ2-5; 7 bases match TRBD1. V gave up 4 bases and J gave up 2 bases; unmatched junction bases: 4. In germline, CDR1 is SGHNT, CDR2 YENEEA. This CDR3 contains 14 residues. The CDR3 nucleotides are TGTGCCAGCAGCTCCTCCAGGGGGCAAGAGACCCAGTACTTC. Residues: CASSSSRGQETQYF.

This clonotype was picked up a small number of times. The rearrangement joins TRBV6-2 or TRBV6-3 to TRBJ2-2, with 9 bases matching TRBD2. The germline CDR1 and CDR2 sequences are MNHEY and SVGEGT. J gave up 6 bases and V 4 bases, and 12 bases lay outside the gene matches. The CDR3 extends over 17 amino acids. The CDR3 is CASSFPLGGRAPGELFF. The DNA of the CDR3 is TGTGCCAGCAGTTTTCCACTGGGCGGGAGGGCCCCCGGGGAGCTGTTTTTT.

This clonotype was detected ten times or more. V is TRBV4-3 and J is TRBJ1-3; possible D gene TRBD1, 5 bases. CDR1 and CDR2 (germline): LGHNA, YSLEER. V was clipped by 0 bases and J by 2 bases, with 14 bases between them. CDR3 length: 17 residues. CDR3 DNA: TGCGCCAGCAGCCAAGAACCGGGACGGCATACTGGAAACACCATATATTTT. It yields the protein CASSQEPGRHTGNTIYF.

V usage is TRBV10-3 and J usage is TRBJ2-2; TRBD1 aligns across 7 bases. The CDR3 length is 15 residues. Germline CDR1 is ENHRY and CDR2 is SYGVKD. V trimming: 2 bases; J trimming: 3 bases; junction bases outside the gene matches: 3. This CDR3 is CAISERGTDTGELFF. In nucleotides, the CDR3 is TGTGCCATCAGTGAGAGGGGGACAGACACCGGGGAGCTGTTTTTT.

This clonotype has a count of ten or more. The chain uses TRBV4-3 and TRBJ1-1; 8 nucleotides align to TRBD1. The ends lost 5 bases at V and 6 bases at J; junction bases unmatched: 5. CDR3 length: 13 amino acids. CDR1 and CDR2 (germline): LGHNA, YSLEER. In DNA, the CDR3 is TGCGCCAGCAGCAAACAGGGGGTATCTGAAGCTTTCTTT. It specifies CASSKQGVSEAFF.

This clonotype came up many times. The CDR3, as DNA: TGCAGTGCCTCGGGGACAGCCGCCTACGAGCAGTACTTC. This encodes CSASGTAAYEQYF. The chain employs TRBV20-1 and TRBJ2-7; 7 bases map to TRBD1. Germline V CDR1 and CDR2: DFQATT, SNEGSKA (reference sequence). With 6 bases clipped from V and 2 bases from J, the junction kept 7 bases outside the gene matches. This CDR3 spans 13 amino acids.

This clonotype was recorded at least ten times. The chain joins TRBV4-3 to TRBJ1-2; maybe TRBD1 (5 bases). The V and J ends lost 3 bases and 4 bases respectively, with 21 bases between them. CDR3 size: 17 residues. Germline CDR1 is LGHNA and CDR2 is YSLEER. The CDR3 DNA follows: TGCGCCAGCAGCCACCAAGAGGGCACCCAAAGGGGCTATGGCTACACCTTC. Protein product: CASSHQEGTQRGYGYTF.

This clonotype showed up many times. The CDR3 region has the DNA TGTGCCAGCAGTGAGACAGCCCAGGGGGGCCAGCCCCAGCATTTT. This translates into CASSETAQGGQPQHF. The chain couples TRBV2 to TRBJ1-5; TRBD1 matches at 7 bases. Trimming at V came to 3 bases and at J to 7 bases, leaving 9 bases not matched to a gene. The germline gives CDR1 SNHLY, CDR2 FYNNEI. The CDR3 has 15 amino acids.

This clonotype was recorded a few times. This sequence may be a read error, since a much larger clone differs from it by one base. The chain has TRBV11-3 and TRBJ1-1, with unresolved D. CDR1 is SGHNT, CDR2 YENEEA, per germline. CDR3 length: 13 amino acids. CDR3 amino acids: CASSLTRNTDAFF. The CDR3, as DNA: TGTGCCAGCAGCTTAACCCGCAACACTGATGCTTTCTTT. The full variable domain, in which reference TRBV11-3 and TRBJ1-1 provide the parts outside the CDR3, is EAGVVQSPRYKIIEKKQPVAFWCNPISGHNTLYWYLQNLGQGPELLIRYENEEAVDDSQLPKDRFSAERLKGVDSTLKIQPAELGDSAVYLCASSLTRNTDAFFGQGTRLTVV.

This clonotype ranks as medium-sized. The chain joins TRBV12-3 or TRBV12-4 to TRBJ2-7; D possibly uses TRBD1 or TRBD2 (5 bases each). Trimming cost V 6 bases and J 3 bases, with 18 bases left between them. The CDR3 runs to 15 residues. DNA of the CDR3: TGTGCCAGCAGCCCCGCCGGGACGGAAAGCTACGAGCAGTACTTC. It is translated as CASSPAGTESYEQYF.

This clonotype was observed once. J is TRBJ2-7 and V is TRBV6-1; the D gene is possibly TRBD2 (5 bases). This CDR3 comprises 15 residues. V dropped 6 bases and J dropped 0 bases, with 15 bases sitting between them. Germline CDR1 reads MNHNS; CDR2 reads SASEGT. For the CDR3, the DNA is TGTGCCAGCAGGAGGGTGGTTGATAGCTCCTACGAGCAGTACTTC. Translated: CASRRVVDSSYEQYF.

The chain joins TRBV6-1 to TRBJ1-1; D gene unclear. The CDR3 contains 11 residues. Germline V CDR1 and CDR2: MNHNS, SASEGT. The CDR3 here is CFTLLNTEAFF. The CDR3 region has the DNA TGTTTCACCTTACTGAACACTGAAGCTTTCTTT.

A remark on this clonotype: With a far larger clone one base away, a read error is the likely cause. V and J are TRBV6-4 and TRBJ2-3; weak D call: TRBD2 (5 bases). This CDR3 comprises 13 residues. Germline loops: CDR1 MRHNA, CDR2 SNTAGT. The DNA for the CDR3 is TGTGCCAGCAGTTACTCGGGGTTTGATACGCAGTATTTT. It yields the protein CASSYSGFDTQYF.

Note on this clonotype: Only one base separates this from a far larger clonotype, so it likely reflects a read error. This chain connects TRBV2 to TRBJ1-2; no clear D gene. The CDR3 is 16 amino acids. V was clipped by 5 bases and J by 0 bases, with 16 bases between them. Germline V CDR1 and CDR2: SNHLY, FYNNEI. DNA for the CDR3: TGTGCCAGCAGTTACGGAGGCATTAGGGCTAACTATGGCTACACCTTC. Translating gives CASSYGGIRANYGYTF.

For this clonotype: Its ends do not fully match the called genes, so a read error is possible. The gene calls are TRBV7-6 and TRBJ1-1, with D tentatively TRBD1 (5 bases). The CDR3 runs to 12 residues. Germline V CDR1 and CDR2: SGHVS, FNYEAQ. CDR3 loop: CASSSGNPEAFF. The CDR3 nucleotides read TGTGCCAGCAGCTCAGGGAACCCTGAAGCTTTCTTT.